Shown below are 28 T cell receptor beta chains from a single sample sequenced in a study of shared clonotypes between healthy human individuals. Profiled with immunoSEQ multiplex PCR; TCRdb holds only in-frame clones, not every one. In the table there are around 1,100,000 clones, 77% of which are singletons. The specimen was memory CD4+ T cells from PBMCs. Subset given: CD45RA-negative fraction. The receptors derive from a man in his late teens or twenties in good health. Some clones in this sample may be carry-over from other donors' samples.

The chain employs TRBV7-9 and TRBJ2-5; the D is unclear. This CDR3 has 12 residues. Germline V gives CDR1 SEHNR, CDR2 FQNEAQ (reference sequence). The germline V and J ends were trimmed by 3 bases and 5 bases, with 7 bases remaining between them. In DNA form, the CDR3 reads TGTGCCAGCAGCTTTTTTCGGGAGACCCAGTACTTC. Its protein is CASSFFRETQYF.

This clone was detected ten times or more. Other nucleotide sequences in the sample specify the same CDR3. The chain combines TRBV19 with TRBJ1-1; perhaps TRBD1 as D (5 bases). CDR1 and CDR2 (germline): LNHDA, SQIVND (reference sequence). The CDR3 consists of 13 residues. V lost 4 bases, J lost 1 base, and 7 bases lay in between. The CDR3 is CASSRGPNTEAFF. In DNA, the CDR3 is TGTGCCAGTAGTAGGGGCCCGAACACTGAAGCTTTCTTT.

V is TRBV4-3 and J is TRBJ2-5; TRBD2 aligns across 11 bases. Looked up from germline, CDR1 is LGHNA and CDR2 is YSLEER. The ends lost 4 bases at V and 1 base at J; junction bases unmatched: 5. The CDR3 runs 16 residues. CDR3: CASSLLAGGSQETQYF. CDR3 sequence (DNA): TGCGCCAGCAGCCTTCTAGCGGGGGGAAGCCAAGAGACCCAGTACTTC.

The rearrangement links TRBV5-1 to TRBJ2-7, with TRBD2 as a possible D gene (6 bases). V lost 2 bases and J lost 0, with 15 bases in between. The CDR3 consists of 16 residues. From germline, CDR1 is SGHRS and CDR2 YFSETQ. CDR3 loop: CASSLFFGGSSYEQYF. As DNA, the CDR3 is TGCGCCAGCAGCTTATTCTTTGGGGGGAGCTCCTACGAGCAGTACTTC.

V gene TRBV6-5 combines with J gene TRBJ1-1, with TRBD1 as a possible D gene (5 bases). The CDR3 is 15 amino acids. Trimming removed 6 bases from V and 1 base from J, with 15 bases in between. Germline values: CDR1 MNHEY, CDR2 SVGAGI. CDR3 in DNA: TGTGCCAGCAGCAAGGGACCACAGCAGAACACTGAAGCTTTCTTT. Protein: CASSKGPQQNTEAFF.

The chain combines TRBV4-3 with TRBJ2-1; 14 positions match TRBD2. This CDR3 spans 19 amino acids. Germline trimming cut 0 bases from V and 4 bases from J; bases unmatched to any gene: 8. Germline V gene data show CDR1 as LGHNA and CDR2 as YSLEER. CDR3 DNA sequence: TGCGCCAGCAGCCAAGATTTGACTAGCGGGAGGGCCGGGTACAATGAGCAGTTCTTC. Translation: CASSQDLTSGRAGYNEQFF.

This clone was seen more than once but under ten times. The chain combines TRBV9 with TRBJ2-7; 9 bases match TRBD1. With 4 bases clipped from V and 5 bases from J, the junction kept 10 bases outside the gene matches. Germline lookup yields CDR1 SGDLS and CDR2 YYNGEE. The CDR3 consists of 15 residues. In DNA form, the CDR3 reads TGTGCCAGCAGCACCTCTGACAGGGGGTGGCACGAGCAGTACTTC. This sequence encodes CASSTSDRGWHEQYF.

This rearrangement joins TRBV19 to TRBJ2-3, with D perhaps given as TRBD1 or TRBD2 (7 bases each). Between the trimmed V and J ends, which lost 5 bases and 5 bases, there was a span of 20 bases. This CDR3 has 16 amino acids. Germline assignment: CDR1 LNHDA and CDR2 SQIVND (reference sequence). Written as DNA, the CDR3 is TGTGCCAGTAGTCCTCTCGGGACAGCGGGAAGAGATACGCAGTATTTT. Protein: CASSPLGTAGRDTQYF.

About this clone itself: A much larger clone lies one base from this, so it may be a read error. The chain joins TRBV30 to TRBJ1-5, with TRBD1 identical over 10 bases. The germline gives CDR1 GTSNPN, CDR2 SVGIG (reference sequence). The CDR3 has 15 amino acids. V lost 5 bases to trimming and J lost 9 bases; unmatched junction nucleotides: 13. Written as DNA, the CDR3 is TGTGCCTGGGACCCGACAGGGGGCGCGGAAAGGCCCCAGCATTTT. Encoded protein: CAWDPTGGAERPQHF.

This chain joins TRBV25-1 and TRBJ1-1; D may be TRBD1 (5 bases). This CDR3 region has 17 residues. From germline, CDR1 is MGHDK and CDR2 SYGVNS. The V end was cut by 0 bases, the J end by 8 bases, with 22 bases between. The CDR3 DNA is TGTGCCAGCAGTGAATATGAGGACCGGAAGGGGCGGTACGAAGCTTTCTTT. Encoded protein: CASSEYEDRKGRYEAFF. The full variable domain, rest sourced from reference TRBV25-1 and TRBJ1-1, is EADIYQTPRYLVIGTGKKITLECSQTMGHDKMYWYQQDPGMELHLIHYSYGVNSTEKGDLSSESTVSRIRTEHFPLTLESARPSHTSQYLCASSEYEDRKGRYEAFFGQGTRLTVV.

The genes are TRBV5-1 and TRBJ2-5; D perhaps matches TRBD1 (6 bases). Germline CDR1 SGHRS, CDR2 YFSETQ. The CDR3 extends over 14 amino acids. The V gene lost 0 bases and the J gene lost 5 bases, with 11 bases spanning the gap. Here the CDR3 reads CASSLVGGYETQYF. The CDR3 DNA reads as TGCGCCAGCAGCTTGGTTGGGGGCTATGAGACCCAGTACTTC.

V is TRBV7-2 and J is TRBJ1-2, with 9 positions matching TRBD1. J gave up 4 bases and V 5 bases, and 8 bases lay outside the gene matches. Per germline, CDR1 SGHTA and CDR2 FQGNSA. The CDR3 loop spans 15 amino acids. Here the CDR3 reads CASSVSGTGTYGYTF. The CDR3 DNA is TGTGCCAGCAGCGTGTCCGGGACAGGGACCTATGGCTACACCTTC.

This rearrangement joins TRBV5-4 to TRBJ1-1; D ambiguous. Trimming pared 0 bases from V and 6 bases from J, leaving 9 bases between. Germline V lookup: CDR1 SGHNT, CDR2 YYREEE (reference sequence). This CDR3 contains 13 residues. The CDR3 bases are TGTGCCAGCAGCTTGGTCACGCGGGCTGAAGCTTTCTTT. This gives the protein CASSLVTRAEAFF.

The chain carries TRBV7-2 and TRBJ1-1; D might be TRBD1 (5 bases). V lost 5 bases and J lost 4, with 17 bases in between. This CDR3 comprises 15 residues. In germline, CDR1 is SGHTA, CDR2 FQGNSA. CDR3 region: CASSLMTAHPTEAFF. CDR3 DNA: TGTGCCAGCAGCCTAATGACAGCACATCCCACTGAAGCTTTCTTT.

The chain carries TRBV28 and TRBJ2-7, with 8 positions matching TRBD2. Germline trimming cut 3 bases from V and 7 bases from J; bases unmatched to any gene: 8. CDR3 size: 14 residues. In germline, CDR1 is MDHEN, CDR2 SYDVKM. The CDR3: CASSLPGGLREQYF. Here the CDR3 DNA reads TGTGCCAGCAGTTTGCCGGGAGGGCTTAGAGAGCAGTACTTC.

The chain is built from TRBV9 and TRBJ2-1, with TRBD2 identical over 9 bases. Per germline, CDR1 SGDLS and CDR2 YYNGEE. J was trimmed by 8 bases and V by 3 bases; bases with no gene match: 6. The CDR3 is 14 residues long. For the CDR3, the DNA is TGTGCCAGCAGCGGGGGACTAGCAAGCGATGAGCAGTTCTTC. Protein product: CASSGGLASDEQFF. Variable domain in full (rest from reference TRBV9 and TRBJ2-1): DSGVTQTPKHLITATGQRVTLRCSPRSGDLSVYWYQQSLDQGLQFLIQYYNGEERAKGNILERFSAQQFPDLHSELNLSSLELGDSALYFCASSGGLASDEQFFGPGTRLTVL.

Remarks on this clone: A much larger clone lies a single base off, so this may be a read error. The gene calls are TRBV11-3 and TRBJ2-3; D gene ambiguous. Trimming removed 5 bases at V and 2 bases at J, with 8 bases between. The V gene's germline CDR1 is SGHNT and CDR2 YENEEA. CDR3 size: 13 residues. CDR3 sequence (DNA): TGTGCCAGCAGCCCTCACCTCACAGATACGCAGTATTTT. Encoded protein: CASSPHLTDTQYF.

The V call is TRBV30, the J call TRBJ1-5, with D maybe TRBD1 (6 bases). This CDR3 is 14 amino acids long. Trimming took off 3 bases at V and 3 bases at J, with 12 bases between the two ends. Germline V gene data show CDR1 as GTSNPN and CDR2 as SVGIG (reference sequence). The CDR3 spells CAWRGAGANQPQHF. The CDR3 region has the DNA TGTGCCTGGAGGGGTGCAGGGGCCAATCAGCCCCAGCATTTT.

This rearrangement joins TRBV2 to TRBJ1-5; TRBD1 might be the D (5 bases). Trimming removed 7 bases from V and 0 bases from J, with 10 bases in between. The CDR3 loop spans 14 amino acids. The germline V gene encodes CDR1 SNHLY and CDR2 FYNNEI. The CDR3 DNA is TGTGCCAGCACTGGGGCCTATAGCAATCAGCCCCAGCATTTT. Protein: CASTGAYSNQPQHF.

The chain couples TRBV2 to TRBJ1-1; 10 bases align to TRBD1. CDR3 length equals 13 residues. Germline CDR1 SNHLY, CDR2 FYNNEI. V trimming: 7 bases; J trimming: 4 bases; junction bases outside the gene matches: 3. CDR3 sequence (DNA): TGTGCCAGCATAAGGGACAGGGGCACTGAAGCTTTCTTT. It yields the protein CASIRDRGTEAFF.

V gene TRBV5-1 combines with J gene TRBJ2-7, with 9 bases lining up with TRBD1. CDR1 is SGHRS and CDR2 is YFSETQ in the germline V gene. CDR3 length equals 14 residues. V shed 4 bases, J shed 3 bases, and the junction held 5 bases outside the gene matches. The CDR3 spells CASSPDRGFYEQYF. In DNA, the CDR3 is TGCGCCAGCAGCCCAGACAGGGGGTTCTACGAGCAGTACTTC.

As regards this clone: Other nucleotide sequences from this sample produce the same CDR3. The chain employs TRBV5-4 and TRBJ1-2, with D tentatively TRBD1 (5 bases). Looked up from germline, CDR1 is SGHNT and CDR2 is YYREEE (reference sequence). Trimming took 0 bases from V and 8 from J, leaving 14 bases between them. The CDR3 consists of 14 residues. The CDR3 region is CASSLAGSRVGYTF. CDR3 sequence (DNA): TGTGCCAGCAGCTTGGCCGGTTCCAGGGTGGGCTACACCTTC.

The chain has TRBV30 and TRBJ2-3, with D possibly being TRBD1 (5 bases). CDR1 and CDR2 from the germline V gene are GTSNPN and SVGIG (reference sequence). The CDR3 contains 12 residues. V was clipped by 1 base and J by 5 bases, with 7 bases between them. DNA of the CDR3: TGTGCCTGGAGTGCCACAGGAGATACGCAGTATTTT. It yields the protein CAWSATGDTQYF.

This rearrangement joins TRBV7-3 to TRBJ2-2; 7 bases match TRBD1. The CDR3 covers 15 residues. Trimming cost V 2 bases and J 0 bases; bases outside gene matches: 0. Germline loops: CDR1 SGHTA, CDR2 FQGTGA. Here the CDR3 DNA reads TGTGCCAGCAGCTTACAGGGGGCGAACACCGGGGAGCTGTTTTTT. Translating gives CASSLQGANTGELFF.

The DNA for the CDR3 is TGTGCCAGCAGTTACAGGCTAGCGGGCACAGATACGCAGTATTTT. Translating gives CASSYRLAGTDTQYF. This rearrangement joins TRBV6-5 to TRBJ2-3; TRBD2 agrees at 7 bases. With 2 bases clipped from V and 1 base from J, the junction kept 3 bases outside the gene matches. This CDR3 has 15 residues. Germline loops: CDR1 MNHEY, CDR2 SVGAGI.

This clone was seen more than once but under ten times. This sequence joins TRBV27 and TRBJ2-7, with D unresolved. V dropped 6 bases and J dropped 9 bases, with 9 bases sitting between them. This CDR3 comprises 10 residues. Germline V gene sequence: CDR1 MNHEY, CDR2 SMNVEV (reference sequence). The CDR3 sequence: CASSLPRQYF. The CDR3 bases are TGTGCCAGCAGCCTTCCGAGGCAGTACTTC.

J is TRBJ2-1 and V is TRBV27, with D tentatively TRBD1 or TRBD2 (5 bases each). The CDR3 consists of 12 residues. Trimming left V 6 bases short and J 6 bases short, with 9 bases between. Germline CDR1 and CDR2: MNHEY and SMNVEV (reference sequence). The CDR3, as DNA: TGTGCCAGCAGCTGGGACCTCAATGAGCAGTTCTTC. Translating it yields CASSWDLNEQFF.

The chain uses TRBV5-6 and TRBJ2-7; TRBD1 agrees at 11 bases. Trimming at V came to 3 bases and at J to 8 bases, leaving 7 bases not matched to a gene. This CDR3 contains 14 residues. In germline, CDR1 is SGHDT, CDR2 YYEEEE. The CDR3 sequence is CASSWGGQGAQQYF. The CDR3, as DNA: TGTGCCAGCAGCTGGGGTGGACAGGGGGCACAGCAGTACTTC.